The clone carrying this T cell receptor (beta chain) was counted a single time. The antigen is undetermined. The data derive from a study of cytomegalovirus exposure and HLA in healthy donors. Regarding the study as a whole: Most likely, a cluster of highly shared sequence variants arose as a sequencing artifact.

CDR1 and CDR2 (germline): MDHEN, SYDVKM. The CDR3 contains 15 residues. V lost 5 bases and J lost 3; bases outside the gene matches: 6. Vbeta (60) and Jbeta (13) primers were used in the PCR. Assay used: immunoSEQ multiplex PCR; TCRdb lists only in-frame clones, some missing. The sample contains about 160,000 clones, 75% to 90% of which appear only once. This sequence was found in a woman younger than 35 in good health and CMV-seronegative. This chain uses TRBV28 with TRBJ2-5; 10 bases map to TRBD1. Sequenced input: PBMCs. This CDR3 is CASSRDRGREETQYF. In DNA form, the CDR3 reads TGTGCCAGCAGTAGGGACAGGGGTCGGGAAGAGACCCAGTACTTC. Full variable domain (missing parts from reference TRBV28 and TRBJ2-5): DVKVTQSSRYLVKRTGEKVFLECVQDMDHENMFWYRQDPGLGLRLIYFSYDVKMKEKGDIPEGYSVSREKKERFSLILESASTNQTSMYLCASSRDRGREETQYFGPGTRLLVL.